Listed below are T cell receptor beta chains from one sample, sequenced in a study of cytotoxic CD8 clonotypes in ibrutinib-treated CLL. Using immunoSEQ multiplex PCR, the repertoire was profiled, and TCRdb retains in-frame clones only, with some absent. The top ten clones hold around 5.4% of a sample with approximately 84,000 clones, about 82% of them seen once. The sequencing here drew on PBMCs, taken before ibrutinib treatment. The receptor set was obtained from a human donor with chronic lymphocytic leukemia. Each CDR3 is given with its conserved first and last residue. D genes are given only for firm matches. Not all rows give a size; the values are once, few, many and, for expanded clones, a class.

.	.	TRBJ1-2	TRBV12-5	CASGLTVGWGYTF	TGTGCTAGTGGTTTGACCGTTGGTTGGGGCTACACCTTC
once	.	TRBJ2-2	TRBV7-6	CASSALRKNTGELFF	TGTGCCAGCAGCGCCTTAAGGAAAAACACCGGGGAGCTGTTTTTT
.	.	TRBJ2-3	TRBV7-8	CASRISPLWASTDTQYF	TGTGCCAGCCGTATTAGCCCTCTCTGGGCCAGCACAGATACGCAGTATTTT
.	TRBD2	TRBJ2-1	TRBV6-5	CASTLAGGINEQFF	TGTGCCAGCACACTAGCGGGAGGGATCAATGAGCAGTTCTTC
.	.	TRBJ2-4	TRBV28	CASSPSSVGLPYF	TGTGCCAGCAGTCCGTCATCAGTGGGCCTTCCCTACTTC
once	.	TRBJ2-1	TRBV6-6	CASSYTRDISNEQFF	TGTGCCAGCAGTTATACTAGGGACATCAGCAATGAGCAGTTCTTC
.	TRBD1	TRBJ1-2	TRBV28	CASSSAGTDNYGYTF	TGTGCCAGCAGTTCAGCCGGGACAGATAACTATGGCTACACCTTC
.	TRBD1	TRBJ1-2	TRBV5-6	CASSLEQGARGYTF	TGTGCCAGCAGCTTGGAGCAGGGGGCTAGAGGCTACACCTTC
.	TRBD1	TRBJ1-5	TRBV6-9	CASSYGDSNQPQHF	TGTGCCAGCAGTTATGGGGACAGTAATCAGCCCCAGCATTTT
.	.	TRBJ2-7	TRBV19	CASSMTSRGGYEQYF	TGTGCCAGTAGTATGACGTCCAGGGGGGGCTACGAGCAGTACTTC
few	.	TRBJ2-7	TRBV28	CASSLYRGLSYEQYF	TGTGCCAGCAGTTTATACCGGGGCCTCTCCTACGAGCAGTACTTC
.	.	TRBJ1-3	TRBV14	CASSQSVGNTIYF	TGTGCCAGCAGCCAGAGTGTCGGAAACACCATATATTTT
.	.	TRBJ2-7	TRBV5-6	CASSLGLGTPWEQYF	TGTGCCAGCAGCTTGGGTCTCGGGACCCCTTGGGAGCAGTACTTC
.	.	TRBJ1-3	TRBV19	CASTPEGFSGNTIYF	TGTGCCAGTACCCCAGAGGGATTCTCTGGAAACACCATATATTTT
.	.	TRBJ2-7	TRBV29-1	CSVAAGPTYEQYF	TGCAGCGTTGCAGCAGGACCGACCTACGAGCAGTACTTC
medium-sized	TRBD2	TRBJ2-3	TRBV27	CASSNLAGRVAQYF	TGTGCCAGTTCCAACCTAGCGGGAAGAGTTGCGCAGTATTTT
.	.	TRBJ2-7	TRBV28	CASSFISYEQYF	TGTGCCAGCAGTTTCATTAGCTACGAGCAGTACTTC
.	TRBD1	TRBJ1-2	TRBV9	CASSPTPDRGERYGYTF	TGTGCCAGCAGCCCCACACCTGACAGGGGAGAGAGGTATGGCTACACCTTC
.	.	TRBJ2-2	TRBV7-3	CASSTYTGELFF	TGTGCCAGCAGCACCTACACCGGGGAGCTGTTTTTT
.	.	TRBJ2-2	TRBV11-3	CASSLDGDVGELFF	TGTGCCAGCAGCTTAGATGGGGACGTCGGGGAGCTGTTTTTT
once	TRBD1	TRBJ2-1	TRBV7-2	CASSRQGSSVYNEQFF	TGTGCCAGCAGTCGACAGGGGTCGAGCGTTTACAATGAGCAGTTCTTC
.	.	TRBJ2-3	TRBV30	CAWSAAGPDTQYF	TGTGCCTGGAGTGCCGCTGGGCCAGATACGCAGTATTTT
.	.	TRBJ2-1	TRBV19	CASSIEVRRQRINEQFF	TGTGCCAGTAGTATCGAGGTGCGTAGACAGCGTATCAATGAGCAGTTCTTC
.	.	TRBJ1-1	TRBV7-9	CASSSTHIGGPEAFF	TGTGCCAGCAGCTCCACACATATTGGGGGTCCTGAAGCTTTCTTT
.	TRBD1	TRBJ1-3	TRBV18	CASSPGQGQGNTIYF	TGTGCCAGCTCACCGGGACAGGGACAAGGAAACACCATATATTTT
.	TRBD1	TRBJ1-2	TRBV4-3	CASSPYPASGGSYGYTF	TGCGCCAGCAGCCCATATCCGGCGTCAGGGGGTAGCTATGGCTACACCTTC
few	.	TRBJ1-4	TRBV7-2	CASSLERWETNEKLFF	TGTGCCAGCAGCCTTGAACGATGGGAAACTAATGAAAAACTGTTTTTT
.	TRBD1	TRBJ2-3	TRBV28	CASSPTGVDTQYF	TGTGCCAGCAGTCCCACAGGGGTCGATACGCAGTATTTT
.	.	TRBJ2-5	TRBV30	CAWSDSGETQYF	TGTGCCTGGAGCGACAGTGGGGAGACCCAGTACTTC
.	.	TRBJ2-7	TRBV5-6	CASSLGQDAGEQYF	TGTGCCAGCAGCTTGGGACAGGACGCGGGCGAGCAGTACTTC
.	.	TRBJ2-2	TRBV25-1	CASSVITGELFF	TGTGCCAGCAGTGTCATCACCGGGGAGCTGTTTTTT
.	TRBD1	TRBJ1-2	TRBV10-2	CASSGIRDRGNYGYTF	TGCGCCAGCAGCGGGATCCGGGACAGGGGGAACTATGGCTACACCTTC
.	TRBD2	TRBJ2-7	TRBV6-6	CASSYSMWEGEQYF	TGTGCCAGCAGTTACTCGATGTGGGAGGGCGAGCAGTACTTC
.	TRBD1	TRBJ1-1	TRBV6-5	CASRGTAYEAFF	TGTGCCAGCAGGGGGACAGCCTATGAAGCTTTCTTT
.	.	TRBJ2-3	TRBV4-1	CASSQDWDRVDTQYF	TGCGCCAGCAGCCAAGATTGGGATAGGGTAGATACGCAGTATTTT
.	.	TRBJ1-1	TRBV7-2	CASSFTENTEAFF	TGTGCCAGCAGCTTTACAGAGAACACTGAAGCTTTCTTT
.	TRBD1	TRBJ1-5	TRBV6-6	CASSSGGLLSNQPQHF	TGTGCCAGCAGTTCAGGGGGACTCTTAAGCAATCAGCCCCAGCATTTT
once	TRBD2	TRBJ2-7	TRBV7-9	CASSLSGATYEQYF	TGTGCCAGCAGCCTTAGCGGGGCGACCTACGAGCAGTACTTC